This T cell receptor (beta chain) was sequenced during a study of siplizumab effects on memory and regulatory T cells. Study results and caveats: The alloresponse seemed to draw substantially on naive T cells, which appeared more diverse than memory cells.

The repertoire was sequenced with immunoSEQ multiplex PCR; TCRdb's copy has only in-frame clones and lacks some. This table has about 110,000 clones, 85% to 95% appearing once. Note on this clone: Its antigen is undetermined.

This CDR3 has 12 amino acids. Germline CDR1 SEHNR, CDR2 FQNEAQ (reference sequence). V dropped 5 bases and J dropped 11 bases, with 13 bases sitting between them. The receptor's source is a human donor in good health. V gene TRBV7-9 combines with J gene TRBJ1-5; D remains ambiguous. Specimen: CD4+ T cells sorted from blood. The CDR3 sequence is CASSHEREAQHF. The CDR3 nucleotides are TGTGCCAGCAGCCACGAGAGGGAAGCCCAGCATTTT.